The 21 T cell receptor beta chains below come from one sample, sequenced in a study of early T cells in non-severe SARS-CoV-2 infection. Via MiXCR, TCRdb re-called the 5' RACE reads, giving one row per CDR3 protein. This repertoire shows more than 40,000 distinct CDR3 sequences, approximately 5.1% found once; its top ten account for around 5%. Source: whole blood, taken at baseline. Receptors originate from an adult who was a healthcare worker with PCR-confirmed SARS-CoV-2 infection or an uninfected control (not recorded which).

This clonotype was recorded many times. The chain employs TRBV29-1 and TRBJ2-3; no clear D gene. Germline loops: CDR1 SQVTM, CDR2 ANQGSEA. Trimming cost V 5 bases and J 0 bases, with 6 bases left between them. This CDR3 has 12 amino acids. The CDR3 is CSVHESTDTQYF. The CDR3 DNA follows: TGCAGCGTTCATGAGAGCACAGATACGCAGTATTTT.

This clonotype is classed as medium-sized (0.01 to 0.1%). The V gene is TRBV3-1, the J gene TRBJ2-1; TRBD2 agrees at 9 bases. Trimming cost V 1 base and J 13 bases; bases outside gene matches: 11. The CDR3 is 15 amino acids. Germline CDR1 reads LGHDT; CDR2 reads YNNKEL (reference sequence). The CDR3 region is CASSQVASGMMAQFF. Here the CDR3 DNA reads TGTGCCAGCAGCCAAGTTGCTAGCGGGATGATGGCTCAGTTCTTC.

This clonotype was counted ten times or more. The rearrangement joins TRBV6-6 to TRBJ2-7; the match to TRBD2 covers 7 bases. The V segment lost 7 bases and the J segment 4 bases; nucleotides outside the gene matches: 19. The CDR3 consists of 17 residues. The germline CDR1 and CDR2 sequences are MNHNY and SVGAGI (reference sequence). CDR3 DNA sequence: TGTGCCAGCACAAGGAACCCAAGCGCGGGAGTGACTTACGAGCAGTACTTC. It yields the protein CASTRNPSAGVTYEQYF.

Only a few counts were recorded for this clonotype. V gene TRBV3-1 combines with J gene TRBJ2-7; D gene uncertain. Germline V gene data show CDR1 as LGHDT and CDR2 as YNNKEL (reference sequence). CDR3 length: 13 residues. V lost 0 bases and J lost 2, with 5 bases in between. CDR3 sequence: CASSQDGAYEQYF. CDR3 nucleotide sequence: TGTGCCAGCAGCCAAGATGGCGCCTACGAGCAGTACTTC.

The sample holds one count of this clonotype. A much bigger clone sits one base away, suggesting this may be a read error. The rearrangement joins TRBV24-1 to TRBJ1-6; 9 bases map to TRBD1. Losses at the gene ends were 3 bases for V and 10 bases for J; bases not matched to a gene: 15. CDR1 KGHDR and CDR2 SFDVKD come from the germline V gene. The CDR3 sequence is 18 residues long. In nucleotides, the CDR3 is TGTGCCACCAGTGATAAATCTACAGGGGGCGATTCGAAATCACCCCTCCACTTT. Translation: CATSDKSTGGDSKSPLHF.

In this sample, this clonotype turned up a few times. The chain carries TRBV5-1 and TRBJ2-1, with 9 nucleotides matching TRBD2. The germline V gene encodes CDR1 SGHRS and CDR2 YFSETQ. The CDR3 loop spans 17 amino acids. The trim removed 0 bases at V and 5 bases at J, leaving 9 bases unmatched. CDR3 sequence reads: CASSLDPGGRADNEQFF. Written as DNA, the CDR3 is TGCGCCAGCAGCTTGGACCCTGGCGGGAGGGCCGACAATGAGCAGTTCTTC.

This clonotype was detected a few times. This chain uses TRBV12-3 or TRBV12-4 with TRBJ2-1; 8 nucleotides match TRBD1. The CDR3 contains 15 residues. The ends lost 5 bases at V and 5 bases at J; junction bases unmatched: 8. The CDR3: CASSQRGTGDNEQFF. The CDR3 coding sequence is TGTGCCAGCAGTCAACGGGGGACAGGAGACAATGAGCAGTTCTTC.

This clonotype was detected many times. This chain connects TRBV25-1 to TRBJ2-7, with D possibly matching TRBD2 (5 bases). This CDR3 comprises 15 residues. The V and J ends lost 1 base and 4 bases respectively, with 14 bases between them. Germline lookup yields CDR1 MGHDK and CDR2 SYGVNS. CDR3 loop: CASSESAGGGYEQYF. In DNA form, the CDR3 reads TGTGCCAGCAGTGAATCGGCAGGCGGCGGGTACGAGCAGTACTTC.

The chain recombines TRBV28 with TRBJ2-7; the match to TRBD2 covers 8 bases. With V trimmed by 6 bases and J by 0 bases, 7 bases remained unmatched. The CDR3 spans 15 residues. CDR1 and CDR2 from the germline V gene are MDHEN and SYDVKM. Here the CDR3 DNA reads TGTGCCAGCAGAAGGGCGGGAGGAAGCTCCTACGAGCAGTACTTC. Its protein is CASRRAGGSSYEQYF.

In its sample, this clonotype was seen many times. V gene TRBV6-6 combines with J gene TRBJ2-7; no clear D. CDR1 MNHNY and CDR2 SVGAGI come from the germline V gene (reference sequence). The CDR3 extends over 14 amino acids. V lost 7 bases and J 2 bases, leaving 15 bases between the germline ends. In DNA, the CDR3 is TGTGCCAGCACCATAGATAGGGATACCTACGAGCAGTACTTC. Encoded protein: CASTIDRDTYEQYF.

This clonotype was seen ten or more times. The V call is TRBV18, the J call TRBJ2-7, with 7 positions matching TRBD1. From germline, CDR1 is KGHSH and CDR2 LQKENI. V lost 4 bases to trimming and J lost 4 bases; unmatched junction nucleotides: 10. This CDR3 is 15 amino acids long. In nucleotides, the CDR3 is TGTGCCAGCTCACTAGGACAGGTAACGGGATACGAGCAGTACTTC. Protein: CASSLGQVTGYEQYF.

This clonotype has a count of ten or more. This chain joins TRBV27 and TRBJ1-2; D is undetermined. Germline V lookup: CDR1 MNHEY, CDR2 SMNVEV (reference sequence). This CDR3 is built from 12 residues. The germline V and J ends were trimmed by 5 bases and 4 bases, with 8 bases remaining between them. This CDR3 is CASSATGYGYTF. Here the CDR3 DNA reads TGTGCCAGCAGTGCGACCGGCTATGGCTACACCTTC.

At least ten counts were recorded for this clonotype. The chain uses TRBV3-1 and TRBJ1-3, with D unresolved. Trimming took off 1 base at V and 7 bases at J, with 14 bases between the two ends. CDR1 and CDR2 from the germline V gene are LGHDT and YNNKEL (reference sequence). This CDR3 is 15 amino acids long. CDR3 residues: CASSQAREPRNTIYF. The CDR3 DNA reads as TGTGCCAGCAGCCAAGCGAGAGAACCGAGGAACACCATATATTTT.

This clonotype was observed many times. The J gene is TRBJ2-1, the V gene TRBV7-9; TRBD2 agrees at 8 bases. V gave up 2 bases and J gave up 2 bases; unmatched junction bases: 5. Germline V gene data show CDR1 as SEHNR and CDR2 as FQNEAQ (reference sequence). The CDR3 covers 16 residues. The CDR3 region is CASSLSLAGPYNEQFF. The DNA of the CDR3 is TGTGCCAGCAGCTTATCCCTAGCGGGCCCCTACAATGAGCAGTTCTTC.

This clonotype was counted many times. The V and J genes are TRBV4-1 and TRBJ2-6; 10 nucleotides match TRBD1. Trimming at V came to 1 base and at J to 3 bases, leaving 3 bases not matched to a gene. The CDR3 covers 17 residues. CDR1 and CDR2 (germline): MGHRA, YSYEKL. The DNA of the CDR3 is TGCGCCAGCAGCCAAGCCGGGACAGGGGATGGGGCCAACGTCCTGACTTTC. Translated: CASSQAGTGDGANVLTF.

This clonotype was observed a handful of times. The chain employs TRBV29-1 and TRBJ2-5; D tentatively reads TRBD1 or TRBD2 (5 bases each). In germline, CDR1 is SQVTM, CDR2 ANQGSEA. V shed 0 bases and J shed 2 bases, with 13 bases lying between them. The CDR3 length is 15 residues. The chain's CDR3 is CSVEEVGDEQETQYF. The CDR3 DNA is TGCAGCGTTGAAGAGGTTGGGGACGAGCAAGAGACCCAGTACTTC.

The sample holds many counts of this clonotype. This chain joins TRBV18 and TRBJ1-5; 7 positions match TRBD1. The CDR3 consists of 15 residues. The V and J ends lost 4 bases and 0 bases, in that order; junction bases with no gene match: 3. The germline V gene encodes CDR1 KGHSH and CDR2 LQKENI. In DNA form, the CDR3 reads TGTGCCAGCTCACTGACAGGGAATAGCAATCAGCCCCAGCATTTT. Its protein product is CASSLTGNSNQPQHF. Drawing the rest from reference TRBV18 and TRBJ1-5, the complete variable domain is NAGVMQNPRHLVRRRGQEARLRCSPMKGHSHVYWYRQLPEEGLKFMVYLQKENIIDESGMPKERFSAEFPKEGPSILRIQQVVRGDSAAYFCASSLTGNSNQPQHFGDGTRLSIL.

This clonotype came up a few times. The chain employs TRBV2 and TRBJ2-4; TRBD1 agrees at 10 bases. The CDR3 loop spans 17 amino acids. CDR1 and CDR2 from the germline V gene are SNHLY and FYNNEI. Unmatched junction bases numbered 12, after V lost 7 bases and J lost 3 bases. CDR3: CASKTRDRGGLKNIQYF. For the CDR3, the DNA is TGTGCCAGCAAGACCAGGGACAGGGGAGGACTCAAAAACATTCAGTACTTC. The full variable domain, completed using reference TRBV2 and TRBJ2-4, is EPEVTQTPSHQVTQMGQEVILRCVPISNHLYFYWYRQILGQKVEFLVSFYNNEISEKSEIFDDQFSVERPDGSNFTLKIRSTKLEDSAMYFCASKTRDRGGLKNIQYFGAGTRLSVL.

Worth noting for this clonotype: Since a much larger clone is just one base distant, this may be a read error. The V gene is TRBV3-1, the J gene TRBJ2-1; D is uncertain. Germline CDR1 reads LGHDT; CDR2 reads YNNKEL (reference sequence). Trimming took off 8 bases at V and 5 bases at J, with 13 bases between the two ends. CDR3 length: 13 amino acids. This chain's CDR3 is CASGRAWNNEQFF. In nucleotides, the CDR3 is TGTGCCAGCGGCCGGGCCTGGAACAATGAGCAGTTCTTC.

This clonotype is medium-sized. For the CDR3, the DNA is TGTGCCAGCAGCCAAGACGGTCTAAGCTACAATGAGCAGTTCTTC. This encodes CASSQDGLSYNEQFF. The rearrangement links TRBV4-2 to TRBJ2-1; D gene ambiguous. Germline loops: CDR1 LGHNA, CDR2 YNFKEQ. Between the trimmed V and J ends, which lost 0 bases and 3 bases, there was a span of 9 bases. This CDR3 spans 15 amino acids.

This clonotype has a count of ten or more. This chain uses TRBV6-1 with TRBJ2-5; D is unclear. CDR1 and CDR2 (germline): MNHNS, SASEGT. V shed 3 bases and J shed 5 bases, with 4 bases lying between them. CDR3 length equals 11 residues. This CDR3 reads CASSEIETQYF. Here the CDR3 DNA reads TGTGCCAGCAGTGAGATTGAGACCCAGTACTTC.